This is a list of T cell receptor beta chains from one sample in a study of T cell changes during pregnancy in multiple sclerosis. The data were produced by immunoSEQ multiplex PCR, yet TCRdb's version contains in-frame clones alone and is incomplete. The repertoire holds tens of thousands of clones, with around 90% as singletons. The source material was peripheral blood, sampled in the first trimester of pregnancy. The receptors were gathered from a female donor in good health, enrolled as a control in a pregnancy study. Each CDR3 is given with its conserved first and last residue. The order of the fields is D gene, J gene, V gene, clone size, CDR3 protein, CDR3 DNA. The D gene is left open where the match is weak. Size values are once, few and many counts, or a class for expanded clones, and some rows have none.

>TRBD2|TRBJ2-1|TRBV7-6|-
CASSPTSGEPSEQFF
TGTGCCAGCAGCCCGACTAGCGGGGAGCCCAGTGAGCAGTTCTTC
>-|TRBJ1-1|TRBV28|-
CASSFHGGRDSMNTEAFF
TGTGCCAGCAGTTTCCACGGGGGAAGAGATTCAATGAACACTGAAGCTTTCTTT
>-|TRBJ2-2|TRBV18|-
CASGPSNTGELFF
TGTGCCAGCGGGCCATCGAACACCGGGGAGCTGTTTTTT
>TRBD2|TRBJ2-1|TRBV7-8|-
CASSLVLGEGYNEQFF
TGTGCCAGCAGCTTAGTCTTGGGGGAGGGGTACAATGAGCAGTTCTTC
>-|TRBJ2-1|TRBV21-1|-
CASSPIFQGGLITYVFF
TGTGCCAGCAGCCCTATTTTCCAAGGGGGCCTCATCACCTACGTCTTCTTC
>-|TRBJ2-1|TRBV2|-
CASSERRGPRGNEQFF
TGTGCCAGCAGTGAACGGCGGGGCCCGAGGGGCAATGAGCAGTTCTTC
>-|TRBJ1-2|TRBV5-1|once
CASSLVVDYGYTF
TGCGCCAGCAGCTTGGTAGTGGACTATGGCTACACCTTC
>-|TRBJ2-5|TRBV15|-
CGKQPQETQYF
TGTGGAAAACAGCCCCAAGAGACCCAGTACTTC
>-|TRBJ2-7|TRBV7-2|-
CASSLPPEWRNSYEQYF
TGTGCCAGCAGCCTCCCTCCCGAGTGGAGAAACTCCTACGAGCAGTACTTC
>-|TRBJ1-1|TRBV11-2|-
CASSFGQLEAFF
TGTGCCAGCAGCTTTGGACAGCTTGAAGCTTTCTTT
>-|TRBJ1-2|TRBV5-1|-
CASSFQMGGADGYTF
TGCGCCAGCAGCTTCCAAATGGGGGGGGCGGATGGCTACACCTTC
>-|TRBJ2-2|TRBV14|-
CASSRSRLRTGELFF
TGTGCCAGCAGCCGGTCGCGACTACGCACCGGGGAGCTGTTTTTT
>-|TRBJ1-1|TRBV9|-
CASSVGGITEAFF
TGTGCCAGCAGCGTGGGGGGAATCACTGAAGCTTTCTTT
>-|TRBJ2-7|TRBV28|-
CASSSRRGSYEQYF
TGTGCCAGCAGTTCCCGACGAGGTTCCTACGAGCAGTACTTC
>-|TRBJ1-3|TRBV6-5|-
CASSQQGTPGNTIYF
TGTGCCAGCAGTCAACAGGGAACGCCTGGAAACACCATATATTTT
>TRBD2|TRBJ2-7|TRBV29-1|-
CSVEGGRPYEQYF
TGCAGCGTTGAGGGCGGGAGGCCCTACGAGCAGTACTTC
>-|TRBJ2-3|TRBV5-6|-
CASSPRTVSDTQYF
TGTGCCAGCAGCCCAAGGACAGTCTCAGATACGCAGTATTTT
>TRBD2|TRBJ2-5|TRBV11-2|-
CASNTGGETQYF
TGTGCCAGCAACACGGGGGGAGAGACCCAGTACTTC
>TRBD2|TRBJ2-1|TRBV29-1|-
CSVGTSGANYNEQFF
TGCAGCGTTGGGACTAGCGGAGCTAACTACAATGAGCAGTTCTTC
>TRBD1|TRBJ2-5|TRBV9|-
CASSVAPGTEETQYF
TGTGCCAGCAGCGTAGCTCCCGGGACAGAAGAGACCCAGTACTTC
>TRBD1|TRBJ2-1|TRBV15|-
CATSRARTGAYNEQFF
TGTGCCACCAGCAGGGCCAGGACAGGGGCCTACAATGAGCAGTTCTTC
>-|TRBJ2-2|TRBV7-2|-
CASSPGLAGELFF
TGTGCCAGCAGCCCAGGGTTGGCCGGGGAGCTGTTTTTT
>-|TRBJ1-1|TRBV27|once
CASSRTVNTEAFF
TGTGCCAGCAGCCGCACGGTGAACACTGAAGCTTTCTTT
>TRBD2|TRBJ2-7|TRBV7-2|-
CASSSRPLLAGGPREQYF
TGTGCCAGCAGCTCACGCCCCCTACTAGCGGGAGGGCCTAGGGAGCAGTACTTC
>TRBD1|TRBJ1-2|TRBV7-9|once
CASSLDRDYGYTF
TGTGCCAGCAGCTTGGACAGGGATTACGGCTACACCTTC
>-|TRBJ1-2|TRBV2|-
CASSDRGGDGYTF
TGTGCCAGCAGTGATAGGGGTGGAGATGGCTACACCTTC
>TRBD2|TRBJ2-2|TRBV2|once
CASSEGLAGSTGELFF
TGTGCCAGCAGCGAGGGACTAGCGGGAAGCACCGGGGAGCTGTTTTTT
>-|TRBJ2-1|TRBV11-2|-
CASSLDRDNEQFF
TGTGCCAGCAGCTTAGACAGGGACAATGAGCAGTTCTTC
>TRBD2|TRBJ2-5|TRBV4-2|-
CASSPRLAGYETQYF
TGTGCCAGCAGCCCCCGACTAGCGGGGTACGAGACCCAGTACTTC
>TRBD1|TRBJ1-1|TRBV18|-
CASSHPRAGGNTEAFF
TGTGCCAGCTCACACCCTCGGGCAGGGGGGAACACTGAAGCTTTCTTT
>-|TRBJ1-1|TRBV4-1|-
CASSPSPQSGASMNTEAFF
TGCGCCAGCAGCCCCTCCCCCCAAAGTGGGGCTTCCATGAACACTGAAGCTTTCTTT